The 9 T cell receptor beta chains in this list originate from one sample, sequenced in a study of blood T cell repertoires in COVID-19. Repertoires were generated with immunoSEQ multiplex PCR, while TCRdb's copy carries only in-frame clones and drops some. This table holds around 190,000 clones, more than 75% found once. What was sequenced was PBMCs or T cells enriched from blood (not recorded which). These receptor sequences come from a woman aged 50 to 60 with acute COVID-19.

This chain links TRBV2 with TRBJ2-5; 13 positions match TRBD2. The CDR3 length is 15 residues. Per the germline V gene, CDR1 is SNHLY and CDR2 is FYNNEI. V lost 6 bases, J lost 6 bases, and 7 bases stayed unmatched. The CDR3, as DNA: TGTGCCAGCAGGCCGACTAGCGGGGGGCCCCAGACCCAGTACTTC. Translated: CASRPTSGGPQTQYF.

The V call is TRBV7-8, the J call TRBJ1-1, with 10 bases matching TRBD1. The V and J ends lost 3 bases and 7 bases, in that order; junction bases with no gene match: 11. The germline CDR1 and CDR2 sequences are SGHVS and FQNEAQ. This CDR3 has 16 amino acids. CDR3 in amino acids: CASSLEGQGWVIEAFF. The DNA for the CDR3 is TGTGCCAGCAGCTTGGAGGGACAGGGGTGGGTTATTGAAGCTTTCTTT.

For the CDR3, the DNA is TGTGCCAGCAGCTTAGGACAGACGAACACCGGGGAGCTGTTTTTT. Residues: CASSLGQTNTGELFF. The chain employs TRBV5-5 and TRBJ2-2; D might be TRBD1 (6 bases). V lost 2 bases and J lost 0, with 8 bases in between. The CDR3 length is 15 residues. CDR1 SGHKS and CDR2 YYEKEE come from the germline V gene (reference sequence).

This chain uses TRBV6-1 with TRBJ1-4; D gene unclear. The CDR3 contains 15 residues. Germline values: CDR1 MNHNS, CDR2 SASEGT. V lost 2 bases and J 3 bases, leaving 10 bases between the germline ends. This CDR3 is CASSEWSRANEKLFF. The DNA of the CDR3 is TGTGCCAGCAGTGAATGGAGTCGGGCTAATGAAAAACTGTTTTTT.

This chain joins TRBV5-1 and TRBJ2-1; D unresolved. Germline assignment: CDR1 SGHRS and CDR2 YFSETQ. CDR3 size: 15 residues. The germline V and J ends were trimmed by 4 bases and 3 bases, with 14 bases remaining between them. The CDR3 sequence is CASSPAARFYNEQFF. Written as DNA, the CDR3 is TGCGCCAGCAGCCCTGCAGCGCGCTTCTACAATGAGCAGTTCTTC.

This chain joins TRBV18 and TRBJ2-5, with 8 positions matching TRBD2. V shed 1 base and J 0 bases; nucleotides not matched to a gene: 10. Germline loops: CDR1 KGHSH, CDR2 LQKENI. This CDR3 spans 18 amino acids. This chain's CDR3 is CASSPLALRGGDQETQYF. DNA of the CDR3: TGTGCCAGCTCACCACTTGCCCTCCGGGGGGGGGACCAAGAGACCCAGTACTTC.

This chain uses TRBV5-8 with TRBJ1-1; TRBD1 might be the D (6 bases). The ends were cut back, 0 bases at V and 1 base at J, with 13 bases in the middle. The CDR3 covers 16 residues. Germline CDR1 reads SGHTS; CDR2 reads YDEGEE. CDR3 sequence reads: CASSLGSGGKNTEAFF. For the CDR3, the DNA is TGTGCCAGCAGCTTGGGTTCGGGGGGCAAGAACACTGAAGCTTTCTTT.

In its sample, this clone was seen a few times. The chain uses TRBV6-2 or TRBV6-3 and TRBJ1-1, with D possibly TRBD1 on 5 matching bases. The V end was cut by 0 bases, the J end by 4 bases, with 18 bases between. Germline V gene lookup returns CDR1 MNHEY and CDR2 SVGEGT. The CDR3 runs 17 residues. The CDR3 sequence is CASSYSNQGWAITEAFF. In DNA, the CDR3 is TGTGCCAGCAGTTACTCGAACCAGGGCTGGGCCATCACTGAAGCTTTCTTT.

This rearrangement joins TRBV12-3 or TRBV12-4 to TRBJ1-5; D is undetermined. With 3 bases removed from V and 7 bases from J, the gap between germline ends came to 10 bases. The CDR3 sequence is 13 residues long. The CDR3 bases are TGTGCCAGCAGTTTGGCAGATGGCCAGCCCCAGCATTTT. Amino acids: CASSLADGQPQHF.